These T cell receptor beta chains were read from a single sample in a study of Ad26.COV2.S vaccination and SARS-CoV-2 variants. Assay used: immunoSEQ multiplex PCR; TCRdb lists only in-frame clones, some missing. Of more than 400,000 clones listed, about 90% are singletons. The sequencing used peripheral blood, collected in a trial of Ad26.COV2.S vaccine versus placebo. The receptors come from a person aged 18-60 years who received the Ad26.COV2.S COVID-19 vaccine or a placebo. Both conserved end residues are part of each CDR3. The order of the fields is clone size, J gene, V gene, D gene, CDR3 DNA, CDR3 protein. A D gene is named only where the DNA matches it firmly. Rows give clone size only sometimes, using once, few, many, or a class for an expanded clone.

- | TRBJ2-5 | TRBV7-2 | - | TGTGCCAGCAGCCCCCCATCGGGGCAGGAGACCCAGTACTTC | CASSPPSGQETQYF
- | TRBJ2-7 | TRBV2 | - | TGTGCCAGCAGTGAAAGGGGGGACTATTTGGGGAACGAGCAGTACTTC | CASSERGDYLGNEQYF
- | TRBJ2-3 | TRBV7-2 | - | TGTGCCAGCAGCCCCTTAGCGGTCAGCACAGATACGCAGTATTTT | CASSPLAVSTDTQYF
- | TRBJ1-3 | TRBV7-2 | TRBD1 | TGTGCCAGCAGCTCCCGGACAGGGGGTGGAAACACCATATATTTT | CASSSRTGGGNTIYF
- | TRBJ2-2 | TRBV5-1 | - | TGCGCCAGCAGCCCCGGGACGGCGAACACCGGGGAGCTGTTTTTT | CASSPGTANTGELFF
- | TRBJ2-7 | TRBV6-5 | TRBD1 | TGTGCCAGCAGTTACTCGGACAGGGGTTACTACGAGCAGTACTTC | CASSYSDRGYYEQYF
- | TRBJ1-1 | TRBV1 | - | TGCACCAGCAGCTGTCCGGAAAGGGACCTCCGGCTGGTTTCGACTGAAGCTTTCTTT | CTSSCPERDLRLVSTEAFF
- | TRBJ2-1 | TRBV19 | TRBD1 | TGTGCCAGTGGGTCCGGGACAGGGGGCTTCAATGAGCAGTTCTTC | CASGSGTGGFNEQFF
few | TRBJ1-3 | TRBV12-3/TRBV12-4 | - | TGTGCCAGCAGTTGGTATCGGAACACCATATATTTT | CASSWYRNTIYF
- | TRBJ2-7 | TRBV5-5 | - | TGTGCCAGCAGCACTCCGGGACAACCCTACGAGCAGTACTTC | CASSTPGQPYEQYF
- | TRBJ2-7 | TRBV9 | - | TGTGCCAGCAGCGTCGGCAGAGACTACGAGCAGTACTTC | CASSVGRDYEQYF
- | TRBJ1-1 | TRBV4-3 | TRBD1 | TGCGCCAGCAGCTCCACAGACAGGGTAACCGCTGAAGCTTTCTTT | CASSSTDRVTAEAFF
- | TRBJ2-7 | TRBV5-6 | - | TGTGCCAGCAGCTTGGAGGGGTCGTACGAGCAGTACTTC | CASSLEGSYEQYF
- | TRBJ2-5 | TRBV11-2 | - | TGTGCCAGCAGCTTAGATTTCAGAAGCACAGAGACCCAGTACTTC | CASSLDFRSTETQYF
- | TRBJ1-2 | TRBV6-5 | TRBD1 | TGTGCCAGCAGTTACTCGATGGGAGGGGGCGACTATGGCTACACCTTC | CASSYSMGGGDYGYTF
- | TRBJ1-1 | TRBV21-1 | - | TGTGCCAGCTTAGGGGGAACTACAGGGATGAACACTGAAGCTTTCTTT | CASLGGTTGMNTEAFF
- | TRBJ1-1 | TRBV3-1/TRBV3-2 | - | TGTGCCAGCTGCGGAGGGGTTCGGGAGAACACTGAAGCTTTCTTT | CASCGGVRENTEAFF
- | TRBJ2-7 | TRBV27 | - | TGTGCCAGCAGTCCGGGACACCACTACGAGCAGTACTTC | CASSPGHHYEQYF